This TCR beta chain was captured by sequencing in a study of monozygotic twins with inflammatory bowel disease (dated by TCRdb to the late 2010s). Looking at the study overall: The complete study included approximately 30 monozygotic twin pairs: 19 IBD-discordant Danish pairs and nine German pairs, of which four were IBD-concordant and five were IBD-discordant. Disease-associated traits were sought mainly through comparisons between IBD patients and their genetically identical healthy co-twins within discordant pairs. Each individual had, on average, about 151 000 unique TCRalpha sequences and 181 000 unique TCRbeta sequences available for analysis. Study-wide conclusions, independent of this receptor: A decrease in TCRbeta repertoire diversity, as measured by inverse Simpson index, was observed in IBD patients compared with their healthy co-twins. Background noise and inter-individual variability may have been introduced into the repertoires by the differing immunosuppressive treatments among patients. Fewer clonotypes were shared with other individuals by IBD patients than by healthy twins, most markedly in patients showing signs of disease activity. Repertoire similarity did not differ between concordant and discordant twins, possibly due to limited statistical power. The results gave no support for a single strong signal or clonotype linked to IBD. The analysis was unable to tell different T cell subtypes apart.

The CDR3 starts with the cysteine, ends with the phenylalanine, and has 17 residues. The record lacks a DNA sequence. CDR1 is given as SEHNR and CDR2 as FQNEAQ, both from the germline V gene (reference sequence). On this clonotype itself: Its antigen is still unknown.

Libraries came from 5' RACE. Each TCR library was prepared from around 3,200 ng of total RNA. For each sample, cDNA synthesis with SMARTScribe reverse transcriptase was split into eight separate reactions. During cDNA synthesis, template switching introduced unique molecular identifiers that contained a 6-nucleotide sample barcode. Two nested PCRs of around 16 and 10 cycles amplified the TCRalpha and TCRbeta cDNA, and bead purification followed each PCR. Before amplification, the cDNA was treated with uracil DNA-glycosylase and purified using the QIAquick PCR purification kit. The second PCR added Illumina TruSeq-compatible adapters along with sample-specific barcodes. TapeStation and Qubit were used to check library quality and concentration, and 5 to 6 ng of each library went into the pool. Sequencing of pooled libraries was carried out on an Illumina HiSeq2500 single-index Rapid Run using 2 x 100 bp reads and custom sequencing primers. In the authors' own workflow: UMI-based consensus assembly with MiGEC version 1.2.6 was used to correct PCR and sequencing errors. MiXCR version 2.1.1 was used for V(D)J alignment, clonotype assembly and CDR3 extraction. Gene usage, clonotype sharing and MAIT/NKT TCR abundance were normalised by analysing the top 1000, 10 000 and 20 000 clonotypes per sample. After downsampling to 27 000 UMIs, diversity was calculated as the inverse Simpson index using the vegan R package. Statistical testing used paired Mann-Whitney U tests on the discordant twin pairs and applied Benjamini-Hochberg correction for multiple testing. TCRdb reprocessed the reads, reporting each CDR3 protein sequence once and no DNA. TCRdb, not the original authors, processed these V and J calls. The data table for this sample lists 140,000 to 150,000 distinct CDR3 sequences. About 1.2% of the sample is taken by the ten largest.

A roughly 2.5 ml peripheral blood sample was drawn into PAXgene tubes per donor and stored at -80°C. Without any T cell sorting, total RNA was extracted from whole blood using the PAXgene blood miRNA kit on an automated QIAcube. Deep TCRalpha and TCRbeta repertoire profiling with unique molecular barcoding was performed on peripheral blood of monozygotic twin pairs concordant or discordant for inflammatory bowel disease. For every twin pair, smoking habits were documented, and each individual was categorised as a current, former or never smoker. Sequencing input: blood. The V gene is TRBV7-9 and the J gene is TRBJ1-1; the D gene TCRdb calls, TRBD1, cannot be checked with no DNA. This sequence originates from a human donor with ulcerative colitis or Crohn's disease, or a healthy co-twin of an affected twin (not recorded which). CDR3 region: CASSPQGGRVWSTEAFF.